This T cell receptor (beta chain) was captured in a study of T cell changes during pregnancy in multiple sclerosis. Libraries were prepared by immunoSEQ multiplex PCR; TCRdb keeps only in-frame clonotypes and omits some of them. The table shows around 56,000 clones, with less than 95% occurring only once. Trimming took 7 bases from V and 0 from J, leaving 12 bases between them. CDR3 size: 13 residues. Per the germline V gene, CDR1 is SQVTM and CDR2 is ANQGSEA. In its sample, this clone was seen a few times. The sample consisted of CD8+ T cells from peripheral blood mononuclear cells, taken after pregnancy. The origin of this receptor is a female donor with multiple sclerosis, enrolled in a pregnancy study. The chain recombines TRBV29-1 with TRBJ1-1; a weak D match, TRBD1 (6 bases). In DNA, the CDR3 is TGCAGCGGGGAACAGGGAATGAACACTGAAGCTTTCTTT. Translated, it gives CSGEQGMNTEAFF.